This T cell receptor beta chain was recorded in a study of PD-1 blockade in mismatch repair-deficient tumors. Findings and caveats of the study: After pembrolizumab, tumor-resident clones rose rapidly, then generally contracted before radiologic responses.

The CDR3 is 14 residues long. Looked up from germline, CDR1 is MNHNS and CDR2 is SASEGT. The protocol was immunoSEQ multiplex PCR, while the TCRdb copy is restricted to in-frame clones and leaves out a portion. The table has 9,000 to 10,000 clones, about 85% seen once; the top ten hold approximately 0.92%. The TCR-sequenced patients were a few responders to pembrolizumab. As for this clone: Its antigen is unidentified. One end of the junction is discordant with germline, which a read error may explain.

Sequenced material: PBMCs, taken approximately 48 weeks after starting pembrolizumab. The TCR was taken from an adult with mismatch repair-deficient cancer. This chain uses TRBV6-1 with TRBJ1-5, with a tentative D call TRBD1 (5 bases). The CDR3 reads CASREVGGDQPQHF. The CDR3, as DNA: TGTGCCAGCAGGGAAGTGGGGGGGGATCAGCCCCAGCATTTT.